One and the same sample provided the 29 T cell receptor beta chains below, sequenced in a study of beta chain features in type 1 diabetes. Expressed TCRB transcripts were sequenced after all isolated RNA was converted to cDNA. Sequenced by immunoSEQ multiplex PCR; TCRdb stores in-frame clones only, minus some. The data hold over 300,000 clones, with 7% to 9% observed a single time. The sequenced sample consisted of central memory CD4+ T cells from blood. These receptors all come from a woman between 18 and 29 years old in good health.

This rearrangement joins TRBV7-9 to TRBJ2-5, with TRBD2 matching over 7 bases. Germline V CDR1 and CDR2: SEHNR, FQNEAQ (reference sequence). Germline trimming cut 0 bases from V and 5 bases from J; bases unmatched to any gene: 3. This CDR3 is built from 14 residues. CDR3 coding DNA: TGTGCCAGCAGCTTAGCGGGAGGGAAGGAGACCCAGTACTTC. This encodes CASSLAGGKETQYF. The full variable domain, in which reference TRBV7-9 and TRBJ2-5 provide the parts outside the CDR3, is DTGVSQNPRHKITKRGQNVTFRCDPISEHNRLYWYRQTLGQGPEFLTYFQNEAQLEKSRLLSDRFSAERPKGSFSTLEIQRTEQGDSAMYLCASSLAGGKETQYFGPGTRLLVL.

The chain carries TRBV5-4 and TRBJ2-1, with D hard to call. The V and J ends lost 1 base and 2 bases respectively, with 16 bases between them. The length of the CDR3 is 17 residues. Germline-derived CDR1 and CDR2 are SGHNT and YYREEE (reference sequence). CDR3 protein: CASSLPLSPQPYNEQFF. The CDR3 DNA reads TGTGCCAGCAGCTTGCCCCTTTCTCCTCAACCCTACAATGAGCAGTTCTTC. The complete variable domain, with remaining parts taken from reference TRBV5-4 and TRBJ2-1, reads ETGVTQSPTHLIKTRGQQVTLRCSSQSGHNTVSWYQQALGQGPQFIFQYYREEENGRGNFPPRFSGLQFPNYSSELNVNALELDDSALYLCASSLPLSPQPYNEQFFGPGTRLTVL.

This clone has only a few counts. V and J are TRBV28 and TRBJ1-1, with 8 bases fitting TRBD1. Germline CDR1 reads MDHEN; CDR2 reads SYDVKM. V dropped 6 bases and J dropped 4; count of bases not matched to a gene: 7. This CDR3 comprises 14 residues. The CDR3 DNA reads as TGTGCCAGCAGACACGGACAGGGATTCACTGAAGCTTTCTTT. Protein sequence: CASRHGQGFTEAFF.

The V gene is TRBV7-9, the J gene TRBJ2-1, with D possibly matching TRBD1 (6 bases). The ends were cut back, 7 bases at V and 0 bases at J, with 13 bases in the middle. Germline assignment: CDR1 SEHNR and CDR2 FQNEAQ (reference sequence). This CDR3 has 15 residues. Written as DNA, the CDR3 is TGTGCCAGCAATCAGGGGCCAAGCTCCTACAATGAGCAGTTCTTC. Its protein is CASNQGPSSYNEQFF.

Only a few counts were recorded for this clone. Other nucleotide sequences from this sample produce the same CDR3. The chain has TRBV2 and TRBJ2-5; D ambiguous. The germline gives CDR1 SNHLY, CDR2 FYNNEI. V lost 2 bases, J lost 4 bases, and 2 bases lay in between. This CDR3 is built from 11 residues. Written as DNA, the CDR3 is TGTGCCAGCAGTGAATTAGAGACCCAGTACTTC. Amino acid sequence: CASSELETQYF.

The rearrangement links TRBV9 to TRBJ2-5, with D tentatively TRBD1 (5 bases). The CDR3 extends over 16 amino acids. The V gene's germline CDR1 is SGDLS and CDR2 YYNGEE. V lost 3 bases and J 1 base, leaving 16 bases between the germline ends. This CDR3 is CASSAPIGDPQETQYF. CDR3 nucleotides: TGTGCCAGCAGCGCGCCGATAGGGGATCCCCAAGAGACCCAGTACTTC.

This clone has only a few counts. V is TRBV2 and J is TRBJ1-2; D gene ambiguous. The V end lost 7 bases, the J end lost 2 bases, and 11 bases lay between the germline ends. The CDR3 is 13 amino acids. The germline CDR1 and CDR2 sequences are SNHLY and FYNNEI. This chain's CDR3 is CASTPYLNYGYTF. The DNA of the CDR3 is TGTGCCAGCACGCCTTACTTAAACTATGGCTACACCTTC.

This clone has more than one count but fewer than ten. The gene calls are TRBV9 and TRBJ2-2; D possibly uses TRBD1 or TRBD2 (5 bases each). This CDR3 has 16 amino acids. The V end was cut by 4 bases, the J end by 5 bases, with 18 bases between. The germline CDR1 and CDR2 sequences are SGDLS and YYNGEE. CDR3 in amino acids: CASSSRGTARTGELFF. Here the CDR3 DNA reads TGTGCCAGCAGCTCCCGTGGGACGGCCAGGACCGGGGAGCTGTTTTTT.

As for this clone: At the DNA level, this CDR3 is encoded by other sequences in the same sample as well. CDR3 loop: CASSKGQGRGELFF. CDR3 in DNA: TGTGCCAGCAGTAAAGGACAGGGTCGCGGGGAGCTGTTTTTT. J is TRBJ2-2 and V is TRBV14, with 8 positions matching TRBD1. CDR1 is SGHDN, CDR2 FVKESK, per germline. The length of the CDR3 is 14 residues. Trimming took 6 bases from V and 7 from J; bases not matched to a gene: 7.

This chain connects TRBV6-5 to TRBJ2-1; tentatively, D is TRBD2 (5 bases). Germline V CDR1 and CDR2: MNHEY, SVGAGI. Trimming left V 5 bases short and J 0 bases short, with 11 bases between. CDR3 length: 15 residues. The CDR3 DNA is TGTGCCAGCAGTCTGAGCGGAGTCTCCTACAATGAGCAGTTCTTC. Translated, it gives CASSLSGVSYNEQFF.

J is TRBJ2-1 and V is TRBV6-6, with a weak D call TRBD2 (6 bases). The CDR3 sequence is 16 residues long. Trimming took off 5 bases at V and 9 bases at J, with 23 bases between the two ends. The germline CDR1 and CDR2 sequences are MNHNY and SVGAGI (reference sequence). The CDR3 bases are TGTGCCAGCAGTCTCTCAAGTTTGCGGGGAGTGGGTGAGCAGTTCTTC. It codes for CASSLSSLRGVGEQFF.

Remarks on this clone: This specimen includes other DNA sequences encoding the same CDR3. The V call is TRBV4-2, the J call TRBJ2-7, with a weak D call TRBD2 (7 bases). The V gene lost 4 bases and the J gene lost 2 bases, with 18 bases spanning the gap. CDR3 length: 16 residues. The germline V gene encodes CDR1 LGHNA and CDR2 YNFKEQ. The CDR3, as DNA: TGTGCCAGCAGCCGCCAGGGGACTATCGTCCCCTACGAGCAGTACTTC. Residues: CASSRQGTIVPYEQYF.

This clone showed up many times. This chain joins TRBV5-1 and TRBJ2-7; D remains ambiguous. The germline gives CDR1 SGHRS, CDR2 YFSETQ. V lost 4 bases, J lost 9 bases, and 17 bases lay in between. The CDR3 is 13 amino acids. The CDR3, as DNA: TGCGCCAGCAGCACTTCGAATCGTTCACCGCAGTACTTC. It codes for CASSTSNRSPQYF.

This clone was seen a few times. The V call is TRBV2, the J call TRBJ1-3; 9 bases are a match to TRBD1. The V segment lost 8 bases and the J segment 3 bases; nucleotides outside the gene matches: 5. This CDR3 comprises 14 residues. Germline CDR1 is SNHLY and CDR2 is FYNNEI. This chain's CDR3 is CASRDRAGGNTIYF. DNA of the CDR3: TGTGCCAGCCGGGACAGGGCTGGTGGAAACACCATATATTTT.

This clone was observed a few times. This chain links TRBV14 with TRBJ2-7; 8 bases are shared with TRBD2. J gave up 2 bases and V 4 bases, and 10 bases lay outside the gene matches. The CDR3 totals 16 residues. Germline-derived CDR1 and CDR2 are SGHDN and FVKESK. The CDR3 here is CASSLRGGRKTYEQYF. DNA of the CDR3: TGTGCCAGCAGCCTCAGGGGCGGGAGGAAAACCTACGAGCAGTACTTC.

This clone was counted between two and nine times. The V call is TRBV4-3, the J call TRBJ2-5; the D is unclear. Germline values: CDR1 LGHNA, CDR2 YSLEER. The V gene lost 1 base and the J gene lost 0 bases, with 9 bases spanning the gap. The CDR3 sequence is 15 residues long. The CDR3 DNA reads TGCGCCAGCAGCCAAGGGCAGCCGTACCAAGAGACCCAGTACTTC. Translated: CASSQGQPYQETQYF.

This clone was found a few times. V is TRBV6-5 and J is TRBJ1-1, with D possibly TRBD1 on 5 matching bases. The CDR3 is 13 amino acids. V shed 2 bases and J shed 4 bases, with 8 bases lying between them. The germline V gene has CDR1 MNHEY and CDR2 SVGAGI. The CDR3 DNA sequence: TGTGCCAGCAGTTACGGGGCTAGCACTGAAGCTTTCTTT. Translated: CASSYGASTEAFF.

Only a few counts were recorded for this clone. CDR3 residues: CATSPHGGGNYEQYF. The DNA of the CDR3 is TGTGCCACCAGCCCCCATGGTGGGGGGAACTACGAGCAGTACTTC. The rearrangement uses TRBV15 and TRBJ2-7; the D gene is possibly TRBD2 (6 bases). Germline V gene data show CDR1 as LNHNV and CDR2 as YYDKDF (reference sequence). Trimming cost V 5 bases and J 3 bases, with 17 bases left between them. The CDR3 length is 15 residues.

The chain combines TRBV20-1 with TRBJ2-5; D ambiguous. The CDR3 runs 11 residues. Germline lookup yields CDR1 DFQATT and CDR2 SNEGSKA (reference sequence). Trimming removed 6 bases from V and 5 bases from J, with 10 bases in between. Written as DNA, the CDR3 is TGCAGTGCCAGTAGGGCGGAGACCCAGTACTTC. Protein sequence: CSASRAETQYF.

This clone was recorded many times. The V call is TRBV27, the J call TRBJ2-2, with D perhaps matching TRBD1 (5 bases). The germline V and J ends were trimmed by 3 bases and 6 bases, with 14 bases remaining between them. Germline values: CDR1 MNHEY, CDR2 SMNVEV (reference sequence). This CDR3 has 15 residues. CDR3 bases: TGTGCCAGCAGTTTCCACCGACAGTTTCCCGGGGAGCTGTTTTTT. Amino acids: CASSFHRQFPGELFF.

This clone was seen repeatedly, ten times or more. V is TRBV7-2 and J is TRBJ2-1; the D is unclear. Trimming left V 2 bases short and J 7 bases short, with 9 bases between. CDR1 SGHTA and CDR2 FQGNSA come from the germline V gene. The CDR3 has 13 residues. CDR3 residues: CASSLRAGNEQFF. The CDR3 region has the DNA TGTGCCAGCAGCTTAAGGGCAGGAAATGAGCAGTTCTTC.

The chain combines TRBV28 with TRBJ2-3; the D gene is possibly TRBD2 (5 bases). V was trimmed by 2 bases and J by 6 bases, leaving 9 bases between them. This CDR3 has 13 amino acids. In germline, CDR1 is MDHEN, CDR2 SYDVKM. The CDR3 region has the DNA TGTGCCAGCAGTTTAGGTGCGGGCGATACGCAGTATTTT. Protein sequence: CASSLGAGDTQYF.

As regards this clone: Other nucleotide sequences in the sample specify the same CDR3. The rearrangement links TRBV10-3 to TRBJ2-1; D is undetermined. Trimming left V 3 bases short and J 4 bases short, with 7 bases between. Germline-derived CDR1 and CDR2 are ENHRY and SYGVKD. This CDR3 is built from 13 residues. The CDR3 reads CAISELPYNEQFF. CDR3 nucleotide sequence: TGTGCCATCAGTGAACTACCTTACAATGAGCAGTTCTTC.

This clone has more than one count but fewer than ten. The chain has TRBV7-2 and TRBJ2-3, with 7 bases fitting TRBD1. Germline V gene sequence: CDR1 SGHTA, CDR2 FQGNSA. V gave up 2 bases and J gave up 0 bases; unmatched junction bases: 8. CDR3 length equals 17 residues. The CDR3: CASSLFVTTGSTDTQYF. In nucleotides, the CDR3 is TGTGCCAGCAGCTTATTCGTTACGACAGGGAGCACAGATACGCAGTATTTT.

This clone was detected a few times. The rearrangement links TRBV28 to TRBJ2-1; 8 bases map to TRBD2. Germline V gene data show CDR1 as MDHEN and CDR2 as SYDVKM. The CDR3 runs 15 residues. V dropped 7 bases and J dropped 7; count of bases not matched to a gene: 12. The CDR3 nucleotides read TGTGCCAGCACCACGACGGTAGCGGGACGGAATGAGCAGTTCTTC. This translates into CASTTTVAGRNEQFF.

The chain couples TRBV4-1 to TRBJ2-7; a possible D gene is TRBD1 (6 bases). This CDR3 spans 14 amino acids. Germline CDR1 is MGHRA and CDR2 is YSYEKL. V gave up 3 bases and J gave up 3 bases, with 12 bases separating them. CDR3 amino acids: CASSHQTGYYEQYF. CDR3 DNA: TGCGCCAGCAGCCATCAAACAGGGTACTACGAGCAGTACTTC.

This clone has only a few counts. Other DNA variants within this sample encode the same CDR3. The J gene is TRBJ2-3, the V gene TRBV5-6; no clear D gene. The CDR3 extends over 11 amino acids. From germline, CDR1 is SGHDT and CDR2 YYEEEE. Trimming took 2 bases from V and 5 from J, leaving 3 bases between them. The CDR3 loop reads CASSFRDTQYF. DNA for the CDR3: TGTGCCAGCAGCTTTCGAGATACGCAGTATTTT. The variable domain in full, with the rest retrieved from reference TRBV5-6 and TRBJ2-3, is DAGVTQSPTHLIKTRGQQVTLRCSPKSGHDTVSWYQQALGQGPQFIFQYYEEEERQRGNFPDRFSGHQFPNYSSELNVNALLLGDSALYLCASSFRDTQYFGPGTRLTVL.

This clone has just a few counts. The J gene is TRBJ2-7, the V gene TRBV28, with D perhaps matching TRBD1 (5 bases). From germline, CDR1 is MDHEN and CDR2 SYDVKM. With 7 bases removed from V and 1 base from J, the gap between germline ends came to 11 bases. The CDR3 spans 13 residues. CDR3 sequence: CASTQDISYEQYF. CDR3 sequence (DNA): TGTGCCAGCACTCAGGACATATCCTACGAGCAGTACTTC.

This clone was counted a few times. The same CDR3 is also encoded by other DNA sequences in this sample. The chain uses TRBV29-1 and TRBJ1-1; possible D gene TRBD1, 5 bases. V shed 4 bases and J shed 7 bases, with 22 bases lying between them. Germline CDR1 and CDR2: SQVTM and ANQGSEA. The CDR3 has 15 residues. In DNA form, the CDR3 reads TGCAGCGTTGGGGCCCTCCCGGGACTTCTAATTGAAGCTTTCTTT. This sequence encodes CSVGALPGLLIEAFF.